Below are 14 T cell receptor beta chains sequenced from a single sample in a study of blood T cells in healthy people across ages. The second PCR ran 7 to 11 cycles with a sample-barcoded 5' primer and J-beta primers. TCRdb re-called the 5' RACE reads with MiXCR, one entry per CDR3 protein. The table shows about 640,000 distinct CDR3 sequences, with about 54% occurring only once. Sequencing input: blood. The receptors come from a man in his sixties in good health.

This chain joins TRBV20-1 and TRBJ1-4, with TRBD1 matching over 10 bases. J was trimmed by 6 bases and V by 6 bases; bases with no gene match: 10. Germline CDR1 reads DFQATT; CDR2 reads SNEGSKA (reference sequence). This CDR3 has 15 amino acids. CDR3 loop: CSAPGKGTGDEKLFF. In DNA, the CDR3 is TGCAGTGCCCCCGGAAAAGGGACAGGGGATGAAAAACTGTTTTTT.

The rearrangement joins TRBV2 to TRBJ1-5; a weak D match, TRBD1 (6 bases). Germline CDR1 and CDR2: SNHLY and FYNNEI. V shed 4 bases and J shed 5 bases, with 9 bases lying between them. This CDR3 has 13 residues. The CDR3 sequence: CASSGTEDQPQHF. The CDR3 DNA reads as TGTGCCAGCAGTGGGACAGAAGATCAGCCCCAGCATTTT.

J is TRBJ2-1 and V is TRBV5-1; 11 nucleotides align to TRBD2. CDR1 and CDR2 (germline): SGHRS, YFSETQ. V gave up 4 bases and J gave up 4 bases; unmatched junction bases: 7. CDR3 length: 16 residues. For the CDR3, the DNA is TGCGCCAGCAGCCTAACCGCTAGCGGGGGGTACAATGAGCAGTTCTTC. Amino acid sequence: CASSLTASGGYNEQFF.

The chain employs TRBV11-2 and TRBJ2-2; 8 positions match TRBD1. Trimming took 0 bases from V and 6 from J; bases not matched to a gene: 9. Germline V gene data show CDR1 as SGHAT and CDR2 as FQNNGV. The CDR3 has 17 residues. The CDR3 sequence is CASSLDLTRGPSGELFF. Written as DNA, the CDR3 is TGTGCCAGCAGCTTAGATTTGACCAGGGGGCCATCCGGGGAGCTGTTTTTT.

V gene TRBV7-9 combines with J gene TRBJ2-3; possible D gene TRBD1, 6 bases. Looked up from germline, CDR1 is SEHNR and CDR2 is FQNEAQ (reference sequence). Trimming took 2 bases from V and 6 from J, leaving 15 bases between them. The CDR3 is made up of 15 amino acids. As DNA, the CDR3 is TGTGCCAGCAGCTTAATGAGTGCCCAGGGGGATACGCAGTATTTT. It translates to CASSLMSAQGDTQYF. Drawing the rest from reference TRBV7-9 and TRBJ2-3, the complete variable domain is DTGVSQNPRHKITKRGQNVTFRCDPISEHNRLYWYRQTLGQGPEFLTYFQNEAQLEKSRLLSDRFSAERPKGSFSTLEIQRTEQGDSAMYLCASSLMSAQGDTQYFGPGTRLTVL.

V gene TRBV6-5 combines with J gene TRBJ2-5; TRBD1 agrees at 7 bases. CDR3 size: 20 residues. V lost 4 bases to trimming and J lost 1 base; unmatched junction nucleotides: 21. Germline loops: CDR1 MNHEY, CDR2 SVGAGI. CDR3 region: CASSSSTPKRTGASQETQYF. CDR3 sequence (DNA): TGTGCCAGCAGTTCATCAACCCCCAAGAGAACAGGGGCGTCCCAAGAGACCCAGTACTTC.

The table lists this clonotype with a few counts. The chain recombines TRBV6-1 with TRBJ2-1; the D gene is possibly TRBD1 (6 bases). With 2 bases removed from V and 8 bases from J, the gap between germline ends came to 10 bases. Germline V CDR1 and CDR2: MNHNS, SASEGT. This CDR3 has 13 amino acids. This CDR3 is CASSEPQGYEQFF. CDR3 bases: TGTGCCAGCAGTGAACCACAGGGATATGAGCAGTTCTTC.

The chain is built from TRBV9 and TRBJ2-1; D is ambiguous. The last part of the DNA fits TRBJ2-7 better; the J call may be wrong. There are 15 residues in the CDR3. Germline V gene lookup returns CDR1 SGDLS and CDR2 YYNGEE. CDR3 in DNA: TGTGCCAGCACCCGGACCGCCGACTCCTACAATGAGCAGTACTTC. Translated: CASTRTADSYNEQYF.

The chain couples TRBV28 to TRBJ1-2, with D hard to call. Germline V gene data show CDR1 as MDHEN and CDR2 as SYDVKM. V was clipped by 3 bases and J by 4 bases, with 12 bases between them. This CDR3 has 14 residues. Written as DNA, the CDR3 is TGTGCCAGCAGTTTGAATGTGGGGTTCTATGGCTACACCTTC. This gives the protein CASSLNVGFYGYTF.

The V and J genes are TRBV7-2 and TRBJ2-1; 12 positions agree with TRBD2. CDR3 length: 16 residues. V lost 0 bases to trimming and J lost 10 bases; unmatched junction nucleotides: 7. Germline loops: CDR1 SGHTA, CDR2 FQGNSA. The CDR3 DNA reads TGTGCCAGCAGCTTAGCCGCTAGCGGGGGGGCTTGGGAGCAGTTCTTC. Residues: CASSLAASGGAWEQFF.

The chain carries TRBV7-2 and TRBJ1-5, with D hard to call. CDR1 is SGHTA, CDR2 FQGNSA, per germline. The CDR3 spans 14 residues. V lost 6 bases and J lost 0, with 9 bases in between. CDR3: CASRREASNQPQHF. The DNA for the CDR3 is TGTGCCAGCAGGAGAGAAGCTAGCAATCAGCCCCAGCATTTT.

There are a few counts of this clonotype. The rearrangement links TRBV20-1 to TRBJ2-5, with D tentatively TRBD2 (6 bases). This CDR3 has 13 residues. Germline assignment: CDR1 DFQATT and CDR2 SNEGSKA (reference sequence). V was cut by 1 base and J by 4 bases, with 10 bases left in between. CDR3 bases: TGCAGTGCTAGAGGGATGCGGGGAGAGACCCAGTACTTC. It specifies CSARGMRGETQYF.

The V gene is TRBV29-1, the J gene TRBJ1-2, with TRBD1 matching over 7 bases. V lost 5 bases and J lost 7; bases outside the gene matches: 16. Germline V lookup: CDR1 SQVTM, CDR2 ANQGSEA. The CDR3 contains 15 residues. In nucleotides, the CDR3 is TGCAGCGTTACCGGGACAGCTGGCACAGGAAGTGGCTACACCTTC. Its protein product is CSVTGTAGTGSGYTF. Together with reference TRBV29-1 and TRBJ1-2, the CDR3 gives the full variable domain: SAVISQKPSRDICQRGTSLTIQCQVDSQVTMMFWYRQQPGQSLTLIATANQGSEATYESGFVIDKFPISRPNLTFSTLTVSNMSPEDSSIYLCSVTGTAGTGSGYTFGSGTRLTVV.

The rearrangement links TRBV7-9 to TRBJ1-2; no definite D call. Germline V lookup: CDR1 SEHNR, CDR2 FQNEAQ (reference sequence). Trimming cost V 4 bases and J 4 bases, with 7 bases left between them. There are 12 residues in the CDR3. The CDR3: CASSYTGYGYTF. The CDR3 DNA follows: TGTGCCAGCAGCTATACCGGCTATGGCTACACCTTC.